This TCR beta chain is drawn from a study of cytomegalovirus exposure and HLA in healthy donors. Points from the study as a whole: The finding came from a later analysis; first-cohort TCR clusters tended to co-occur in the 95 to 150 validation repertoires. Cytomegalovirus status, reportedly, was diagnosed with high specificity and sensitivity by the classifier. A few CMV-associated chains proved CMV antigen-specific in vitro.

The donors were in the approximately 110-subject validation cohort; that cohort was separate from the roughly 700-subject first cohort. V shed 4 bases and J 1 base; nucleotides not matched to a gene: 7. The CDR3 consists of 15 residues. The V gene's germline CDR1 is MDHEN and CDR2 SYDVKM. Concerning this clone itself: The antigen is not known.

The table came from immunoSEQ multiplex PCR; TCRdb's copy has only in-frame clones and leaves some out. The sample consists of some 80,000 clones, roughly 96% of them appearing once. The specimen sequenced was PBMCs. The gene calls are TRBV28 and TRBJ2-7, with TRBD1 identical over 7 bases. This sequence originates from a woman aged 18 to 35 in good health and CMV-seronegative. CDR3 bases: TGTGCCAGCAGTTCTAAGACAGGGTATTCCTACGAGCAGTACTTC. Translation: CASSSKTGYSYEQYF. The complete variable domain, with remaining parts taken from reference TRBV28 and TRBJ2-7, reads DVKVTQSSRYLVKRTGEKVFLECVQDMDHENMFWYRQDPGLGLRLIYFSYDVKMKEKGDIPEGYSVSREKKERFSLILESASTNQTSMYLCASSSKTGYSYEQYFGPGTRLTVT.